Below, 31 T cell receptor beta chains from the same sample are listed, as sequenced in a study of blood T cell repertoires in COVID-19 (dated by TCRdb to the early 2020s). Library preparation was by the immunoSEQ multiplex PCR assay. As stored in TCRdb, this immuneACCESS dataset retains in-frame rearrangements with V and J assigned. A fraction of the clones does not appear; measured against another copy, unresolved V genes explain less than half of the discrepancy, and the remainder lacks a known reason. Here the sample has about 220,000 clones; 88% occur a single time. The ten biggest clones cover about 2.4% of the sample. The sequenced sample consisted of PBMCs or T cells enriched from blood (not recorded which). The receptors here all came from a woman aged 30 to 39 who had recovered from COVID-19.

The chain carries TRBV7-8 and TRBJ2-4; 9 bases map to TRBD1. Losses at the gene ends were 5 bases for V and 6 bases for J; bases not matched to a gene: 14. Germline V gene lookup returns CDR1 SGHVS and CDR2 FQNEAQ. There are 17 residues in the CDR3. The CDR3 loop is CASSPLVSDRGINIQYF. Written as DNA, the CDR3 is TGTGCCAGCAGCCCCCTAGTATCCGACAGGGGGATAAACATTCAGTACTTC.

The chain joins TRBV4-3 to TRBJ1-3; a weak D match, TRBD1 (5 bases). Trimming cost V 0 bases and J 0 bases, with 12 bases left between them. Per germline, CDR1 LGHNA and CDR2 YSLEER. CDR3 length equals 17 residues. The CDR3 sequence: CASSQDPGHLSGNTIYF. The CDR3 DNA follows: TGCGCCAGCAGCCAAGATCCCGGACATCTCTCTGGAAACACCATATATTTT.

The rearrangement joins TRBV7-3 to TRBJ2-2, with D possibly matching TRBD1 (5 bases). CDR1 is SGHTA, CDR2 FQGTGA, per germline. V was trimmed by 5 bases and J by 2 bases, leaving 12 bases between them. The CDR3 loop spans 15 amino acids. The CDR3 nucleotides are TGTGCCAGCAGCCCGAGACAGTTCAACACCGGGGAGCTGTTTTTT. This gives the protein CASSPRQFNTGELFF.

The chain couples TRBV7-9 to TRBJ2-5, with 11 bases that match TRBD2. Germline CDR1 SEHNR, CDR2 FQNEAQ (reference sequence). The CDR3 contains 14 residues. The V segment lost 4 bases and the J segment 5 bases; nucleotides outside the gene matches: 3. In nucleotides, the CDR3 is TGTGCCAGCAGCTCGACTAGCGGGGTTGAGACCCAGTACTTC. Its translation: CASSSTSGVETQYF. Combining the CDR3 with reference TRBV7-9 and TRBJ2-5 gives the whole variable domain DTGVSQNPRHKITKRGQNVTFRCDPISEHNRLYWYRQTLGQGPEFLTYFQNEAQLEKSRLLSDRFSAERPKGSFSTLEIQRTEQGDSAMYLCASSSTSGVETQYFGPGTRLLVL.

The genes are TRBV5-4 and TRBJ2-6; 7 bases fit TRBD2. V dropped 4 bases and J dropped 2; count of bases not matched to a gene: 6. The CDR3 covers 16 residues. The germline V gene encodes CDR1 SGHNT and CDR2 YYREEE (reference sequence). The CDR3 here is CASSRVRGAGANVLTF. CDR3 DNA sequence: TGTGCCAGCAGCCGGGTCCGGGGGGCTGGGGCCAACGTCCTGACTTTC.

This chain connects TRBV6-1 to TRBJ2-1; D might be TRBD2 (5 bases). The CDR3 spans 16 residues. V was shortened by 6 bases and J by 2 bases, with 17 bases between the two germline ends. CDR1 is MNHNS, CDR2 SASEGT, per germline. CDR3 nucleotides: TGTGCCAGCAGGGAAACGGAGGTTTCAGCCTACAATGAGCAGTTCTTC. It codes for CASRETEVSAYNEQFF.

The chain employs TRBV4-1 and TRBJ1-2, with TRBD1 matching 7 bases. With 3 bases clipped from V and 5 bases from J, the junction kept 12 bases outside the gene matches. CDR3 length: 16 residues. The V gene's germline CDR1 is MGHRA and CDR2 YSYEKL. The CDR3 DNA reads TGCGCCAGCAGCCAGGGGCCGGGACAGAGTCCTTATGGCTACACCTTC. It translates to CASSQGPGQSPYGYTF.

The chain links TRBV19 to TRBJ2-1; 8 bases fit TRBD2. The CDR3 has 14 amino acids. Per the germline V gene, CDR1 is LNHDA and CDR2 is SQIVND (reference sequence). Trimming cost V 1 base and J 7 bases; bases outside gene matches: 3. CDR3: CASSIAGGPNEQFF. The CDR3 DNA sequence: TGTGCCAGTAGTATAGCGGGGGGGCCGAATGAGCAGTTCTTC.

The chain uses TRBV29-1 and TRBJ2-7; no reliable D call. Germline V gene lookup returns CDR1 SQVTM and CDR2 ANQGSEA. The CDR3 covers 13 residues. V lost 4 bases, J lost 5 bases, and 15 bases lay in between. CDR3 coding DNA: TGCAGCGTTGTAGGCGGCCTAGAAAACGAGCAGTACTTC. Protein: CSVVGGLENEQYF.

The V gene is TRBV5-8, the J gene TRBJ1-2, with 8 bases aligning to TRBD1. Germline V gives CDR1 SGHTS, CDR2 YDEGEE. This CDR3 is built from 13 residues. The V gene end was trimmed by 7 bases and the J gene end by 11 bases; junction bases not matched to a gene: 13. CDR3 coding DNA: TGTGCCAGCTTCAAGGACAGGGTGGTCGGATACACCTTC. Residues: CASFKDRVVGYTF.

The chain carries TRBV30 and TRBJ2-7; the D is unclear. The CDR3 sequence is 14 residues long. V lost 0 bases and J 0 bases, leaving 9 bases between the germline ends. Germline values: CDR1 GTSNPN, CDR2 SVGIG (reference sequence). For the CDR3, the DNA is TGTGCCTGGAGTGTCCTGAGCCGCTCCTACGAGCAGTACTTC. Translating gives CAWSVLSRSYEQYF. The complete variable domain, with remaining parts taken from reference TRBV30 and TRBJ2-7, reads SQTIHQWPATLVQPVGSPLSLECTVEGTSNPNLYWYRQAAGRGLQLLFYSVGIGQISSEVPQNLSASRPQDRQFILSSKKLLLSDSGFYLCAWSVLSRSYEQYFGPGTRLTVT.

The chain has TRBV4-3 and TRBJ1-4; weak D call: TRBD1 (6 bases). The V and J ends lost 4 bases and 5 bases respectively, with 17 bases between them. This CDR3 region has 16 residues. Germline V gene data show CDR1 as LGHNA and CDR2 as YSLEER. The DNA for the CDR3 is TGCGCCAGCAGCCCGACCGTACAGGGAAGGAATGAAAAACTGTTTTTT. Translating it yields CASSPTVQGRNEKLFF.

This chain links TRBV5-5 with TRBJ2-1, with TRBD1 as a possible D gene (6 bases). CDR1 SGHKS and CDR2 YYEKEE come from the germline V gene (reference sequence). Trimming removed 4 bases from V and 4 bases from J, with 15 bases in between. CDR3 length equals 15 residues. CDR3 in amino acids: CASSQQGLGYNEQFF. CDR3 bases: TGTGCCAGCAGCCAACAGGGATTGGGGTACAATGAGCAGTTCTTC.

Here the CDR3 DNA reads TGTGCCAGTAGAGGACAGCCTTATGGCTACACCTTC. Residues: CASRGQPYGYTF. V and J are TRBV19 and TRBJ1-2, with D perhaps TRBD1 (6 bases). V gave up 6 bases and J gave up 5 bases, with 10 bases separating them. This CDR3 contains 12 residues. Germline V gene sequence: CDR1 LNHDA, CDR2 SQIVND (reference sequence).

The chain combines TRBV4-2 with TRBJ2-1; tentative D call: TRBD2 (6 bases). The CDR3 has 15 residues. Germline assignment: CDR1 LGHNA and CDR2 YNFKEQ. V lost 1 base to trimming and J lost 2 bases, with 9 bases between them. CDR3 protein: CASSQVGGTYNEQFF. As DNA, the CDR3 is TGTGCCAGCAGCCAAGTCGGGGGTACCTACAATGAGCAGTTCTTC.

Notes on this clone: This specimen includes other DNA sequences encoding the same CDR3. The rearrangement uses TRBV3-1 (or the pseudogene TRBV3-2) and TRBJ1-5; D remains ambiguous. The germline V gene encodes CDR1 LGHDT and CDR2 YNNKEL (reference sequence). Trimming took 0 bases from V and 0 from J, leaving 6 bases between them. The CDR3 spans 15 residues. The CDR3 DNA reads TGTGCCAGCAGCCAAGATGGAGGTAGCAATCAGCCCCAGCATTTT. Its translation: CASSQDGGSNQPQHF.

This clone was counted a single time. The chain combines TRBV13 with TRBJ2-7, with D uncertain. Trimming removed 0 bases at V and 0 bases at J, with 6 bases between. The CDR3 loop spans 14 amino acids. In germline, CDR1 is PRHDT, CDR2 FYEKMQ (reference sequence). The CDR3 DNA follows: TGTGCCAGCAGCTTAGGGACTTACTCCTACGAGCAGTACTTC. This sequence encodes CASSLGTYSYEQYF.

V usage is TRBV6-5 and J usage is TRBJ1-4; 7 nucleotides agree with TRBD1. This CDR3 has 12 residues. The junction had 3 bases not matched to a gene; V was cut back by 6 bases and J by 8 bases. Germline CDR1 MNHEY, CDR2 SVGAGI. The CDR3 sequence: CASRDRAEKLFF. The CDR3 bases are TGTGCCAGCAGAGACAGGGCGGAAAAACTGTTTTTT.

The chain joins TRBV4-1 to TRBJ2-2, with TRBD1 matching 8 bases. The CDR3 has 17 residues. Per germline, CDR1 MGHRA and CDR2 YSYEKL. Trimming at V came to 4 bases and at J to 5 bases, leaving 12 bases not matched to a gene. CDR3 sequence (DNA): TGCGCCAGCAGCCCTGCCACACCGGGACAGGTGACCGGGGAGCTGTTTTTT. Translating gives CASSPATPGQVTGELFF.

The chain employs TRBV15 and TRBJ2-1; 7 bases agree with TRBD1. This CDR3 is built from 14 residues. Germline lookup yields CDR1 LNHNV and CDR2 YYDKDF (reference sequence). V was clipped by 3 bases and J by 8 bases; unmatched bases: 7. Written as DNA, the CDR3 is TGTGCCACCAGCAGTGATACAGGGGAATATGAGCAGTTCTTC. It encodes CATSSDTGEYEQFF.

The J gene is TRBJ2-6, the V gene TRBV5-8; D gene unclear. There are 16 residues in the CDR3. Germline assignment: CDR1 SGHTS and CDR2 YDEGEE. V lost 0 bases, J lost 0 bases, and 7 bases lay in between. CDR3 loop: CASSLAVVSGANVLTF. The CDR3 bases are TGTGCCAGCAGCTTGGCGGTCGTCTCTGGGGCCAACGTCCTGACTTTC.

The chain has TRBV27 and TRBJ2-5, with 9 positions matching TRBD1. Germline-derived CDR1 and CDR2 are MNHEY and SMNVEV (reference sequence). V was clipped by 3 bases and J by 4 bases; unmatched bases: 18. CDR3 length equals 19 residues. CDR3 amino acids: CASSFYAFGGTGGRETQYF. For the CDR3, the DNA is TGTGCCAGCAGTTTTTATGCGTTCGGGGGAACAGGGGGCAGAGAGACCCAGTACTTC.

The J gene is TRBJ2-2, the V gene TRBV6-5, with a weak D call TRBD1 (7 bases). V lost 6 bases and J 4 bases, leaving 15 bases between the germline ends. Germline V lookup: CDR1 MNHEY, CDR2 SVGAGI. The CDR3 contains 15 residues. The CDR3 DNA reads as TGTGCCAGCAGACGCGGACAGGAGGGCACCGGGGAGCTGTTTTTT. Its translation is CASRRGQEGTGELFF.

Ten or more counts support this clone. The J gene is TRBJ2-1, the V gene TRBV6-4, with D tentatively TRBD2 (6 bases). CDR1 and CDR2 from the germline V gene are MRHNA and SNTAGT. This CDR3 has 16 residues. V was cut by 0 bases and J by 4 bases, with 13 bases left in between. CDR3 amino acids: CASSDSGGGSYNEQFF. CDR3 DNA: TGTGCCAGCAGTGACTCGGGTGGGGGGAGTTACAATGAGCAGTTCTTC.

The rearrangement joins TRBV29-1 to TRBJ2-1, with unresolved D. The CDR3 runs 11 residues. Germline assignment: CDR1 SQVTM and CDR2 ANQGSEA. The V end lost 7 bases, the J end lost 5 bases, and 9 bases lay between the germline ends. The CDR3 region is CSGEENNEQFF. The DNA for the CDR3 is TGCAGCGGCGAGGAAAACAATGAGCAGTTCTTC.

The chain links TRBV5-4 to TRBJ1-1; TRBD1 might be the D (5 bases). The CDR3 is made up of 13 amino acids. Germline assignment: CDR1 SGHNT and CDR2 YYREEE (reference sequence). V was trimmed by 3 bases and J by 6 bases, leaving 12 bases between them. CDR3 in DNA: TGTGCCAGCAGCTCGCAGGGCTGGGCTGAAGCTTTCTTT. It specifies CASSSQGWAEAFF.

The count of this clone is one. The CDR3 nucleotides read TGTGCCAGCAGCTTATCGGTTAGCTCAGAGACCCAGTACTTC. Its protein product is CASSLSVSSETQYF. The chain combines TRBV7-2 with TRBJ2-5; D remains ambiguous. Trimming cost V 2 bases and J 4 bases, with 11 bases left between them. The CDR3 extends over 14 amino acids. Germline CDR1 is SGHTA and CDR2 is FQGNSA.

This chain uses TRBV11-2 with TRBJ1-5; D call uncertain. There are 14 residues in the CDR3. V was pared by 0 bases and J by 5 bases, with 8 bases between. CDR1 and CDR2 (germline): SGHAT, FQNNGV. CDR3 DNA sequence: TGTGCCAGCAGCTTAGATCGATCAGATCAGCCCCAGCATTTT. Translated, it gives CASSLDRSDQPQHF.

This clone was recorded a few times. The chain employs TRBV4-2 and TRBJ1-2, with 9 bases fitting TRBD1. V shed 4 bases and J 7 bases; nucleotides not matched to a gene: 7. This CDR3 has 14 amino acids. CDR1 is LGHNA, CDR2 YNFKEQ, per germline. CDR3 bases: TGTGCCAGCAGCCGTGACAGGGGGATAAGTGGCTACACCTTC. It yields the protein CASSRDRGISGYTF.

The chain has TRBV5-1 and TRBJ1-1; the match to TRBD1 covers 8 bases. The germline CDR1 and CDR2 sequences are SGHRS and YFSETQ. The CDR3 runs 15 residues. Losses at the gene ends were 0 bases for V and 4 bases for J; bases not matched to a gene: 5. This CDR3 reads CASSLVGDRGTEAFF. CDR3 bases: TGCGCCAGCAGCTTGGTAGGCGACAGGGGCACTGAAGCTTTCTTT.

The J gene is TRBJ2-5, the V gene TRBV9; 9 bases align to TRBD1. Germline V gene sequence: CDR1 SGDLS, CDR2 YYNGEE. CDR3 length equals 16 residues. The J segment lost 4 bases and the V segment lost 0 bases, leaving 7 bases of the junction unmatched. The CDR3 reads CASSVDIGTGIETQYF. The CDR3, as DNA: TGTGCCAGCAGCGTAGATATTGGGACAGGGATAGAGACCCAGTACTTC.